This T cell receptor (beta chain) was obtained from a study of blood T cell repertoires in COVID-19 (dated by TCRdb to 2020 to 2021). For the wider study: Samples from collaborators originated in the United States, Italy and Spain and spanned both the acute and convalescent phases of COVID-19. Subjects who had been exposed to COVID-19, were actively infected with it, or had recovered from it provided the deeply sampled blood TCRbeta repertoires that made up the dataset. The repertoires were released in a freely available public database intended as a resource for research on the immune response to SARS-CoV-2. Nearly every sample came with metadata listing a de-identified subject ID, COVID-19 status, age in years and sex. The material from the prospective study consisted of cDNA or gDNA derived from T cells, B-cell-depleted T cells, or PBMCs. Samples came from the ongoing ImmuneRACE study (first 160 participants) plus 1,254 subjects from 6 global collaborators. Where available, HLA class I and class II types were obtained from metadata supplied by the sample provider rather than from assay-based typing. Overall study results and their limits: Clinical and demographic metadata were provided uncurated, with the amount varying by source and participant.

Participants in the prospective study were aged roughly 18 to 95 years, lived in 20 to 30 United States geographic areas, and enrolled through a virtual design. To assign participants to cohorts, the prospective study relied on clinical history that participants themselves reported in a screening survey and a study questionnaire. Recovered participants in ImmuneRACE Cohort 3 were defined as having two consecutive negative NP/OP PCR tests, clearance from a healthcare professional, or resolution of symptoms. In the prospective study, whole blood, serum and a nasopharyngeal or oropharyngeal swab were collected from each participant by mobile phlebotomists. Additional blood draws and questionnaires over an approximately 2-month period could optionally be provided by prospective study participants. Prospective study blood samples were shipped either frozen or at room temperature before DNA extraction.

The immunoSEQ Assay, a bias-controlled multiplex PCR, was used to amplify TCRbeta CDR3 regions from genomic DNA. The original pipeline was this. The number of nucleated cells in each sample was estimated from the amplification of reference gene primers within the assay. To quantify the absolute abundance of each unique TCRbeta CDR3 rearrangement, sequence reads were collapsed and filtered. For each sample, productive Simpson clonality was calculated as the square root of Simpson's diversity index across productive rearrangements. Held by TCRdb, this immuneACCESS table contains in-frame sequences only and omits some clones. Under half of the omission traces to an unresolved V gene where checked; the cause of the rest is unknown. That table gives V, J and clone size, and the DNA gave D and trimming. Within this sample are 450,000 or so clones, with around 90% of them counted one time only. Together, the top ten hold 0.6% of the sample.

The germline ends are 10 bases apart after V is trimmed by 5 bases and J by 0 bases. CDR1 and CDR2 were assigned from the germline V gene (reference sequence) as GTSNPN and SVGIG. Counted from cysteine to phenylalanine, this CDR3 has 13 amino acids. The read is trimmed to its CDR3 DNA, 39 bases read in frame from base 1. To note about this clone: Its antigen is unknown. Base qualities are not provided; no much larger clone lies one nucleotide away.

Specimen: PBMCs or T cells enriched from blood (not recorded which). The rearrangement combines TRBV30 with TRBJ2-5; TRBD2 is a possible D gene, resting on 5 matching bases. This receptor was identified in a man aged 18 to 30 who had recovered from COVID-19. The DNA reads TGTGCCTGGGGGAGCAAGTACCAAGAGACCCAGTACTTC. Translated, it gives CAWGSKYQETQYF.